The rows below give T cell receptor beta chains drawn from one sample of a study of shared clonotypes between healthy human individuals. Clones were sequenced by immunoSEQ multiplex PCR, and TCRdb holds only the in-frame ones, with some missing. The repertoire consists of 2 million to 3 million clones, with over 85% occurring once and the leading ten covering 0.36%. Sequenced sample: naive CD4+ T cells from PBMCs. The source is a man between 18 and 35 years old in good health. Some clones in this sample may be carry-over from other donors' samples. Each CDR3 is given with its conserved first and last residue. Fields, in order: V gene, J gene, CDR3 protein.

>TRBV7-3|TRBJ1-5
CASSLEGGQPQHF
>TRBV9|TRBJ2-7
CASSVLGTSGIYEQYF
>TRBV28|TRBJ2-1
CASSWDPGLELNEQFF
>TRBV5-5|TRBJ1-4
CASYHGMGQTEKLFF
>TRBV4-2|TRBJ2-7
CASSQETGGQGFGVQYF
>TRBV5-1|TRBJ2-7
CASSLLQGAGEQYF
>TRBV6-5|TRBJ2-7
CASSYSMAQIYEQYF
>TRBV4-1|TRBJ1-4
CASSPVPSEKLFF
>TRBV7-3|TRBJ2-5
CASSSGQGFLETQYF
>TRBV5-1|TRBJ2-7
CASSYSWGAGGPSLSSRSYEQYF
>TRBV5-4|TRBJ1-2
CASSLYTDGPDYGYTF
>TRBV28|TRBJ1-5
CASSLRQRRNQPQHF
>TRBV19|TRBJ1-2
CASSRTTWGTNYGYTF
>TRBV9|TRBJ2-3
CASSASGRVADTQYF
>TRBV10-3|TRBJ1-6
CAISRQGNSPLHF
>TRBV28|TRBJ1-2
CASSLRLGTAWGYTF
>TRBV7-2|TRBJ2-7
CASSLAHRGHEQYF
>TRBV5-1|TRBJ2-1
CASSLGTVGDEQFF
>TRBV7-3|TRBJ1-1
CASSLTGHREAFF
>TRBV7-3|TRBJ1-2
CASSENNYGYTF
>TRBV5-6|TRBJ1-4
CASRWRGAPSEKLFF
>TRBV28|TRBJ1-3
CASIGASSGNTIYF
>TRBV5-4|TRBJ2-2
CASSLEREGLSGELFF
>TRBV6-6|TRBJ2-2
CASSLPPPGDTGELFF
>TRBV9|TRBJ2-7
CASSVGGGNSPYEQYF
>TRBV7-3|TRBJ2-1
CASSLRREGYNEQFF
>TRBV7-3|TRBJ1-1
CASSLQGIGTEAFF
>TRBV5-1|TRBJ1-1
CASSLARSKGMGQKAFF
>TRBV6-1|TRBJ1-1
CASRPTGLLAFF
>TRBV5-1|TRBJ1-2
CASSLASAQGSYGYTF
>TRBV11-3|TRBJ2-5
CASSLGLAADQKETQYF
>TRBV27|TRBJ2-7
CASRRDRRHWEQYF
>TRBV11-3|TRBJ1-1
CASSRGTGNTEAFF
>TRBV6-1|TRBJ2-7
CASSESFSEQYF
>TRBV6-1|TRBJ2-1
CASTTGTYNEQFF
>TRBV6-1|TRBJ2-1
CASSFPASINNEQFF